These T cell receptor beta chains were read from a single sample in a study of OX40 agonist ivuxolimab in advanced cancers. Profiling relied on immunoSEQ multiplex PCR, and the TCRdb table lists in-frame clones only, not all of them. Here the sample spans 40,000 to 60,000 clones, about 86% being singletons. Sequencing was performed on CD4+ or CD8+ T cells sorted from blood, taken in a trial of the OX40 agonist ivuxolimab. These TCRs come from an adult with an advanced solid tumor such as melanoma, head and neck, liver or kidney cancer. CDR3s include the opening cysteine and the closing phenylalanine or tryptophan. The D gene is left open where the match is weak. Clone sizes are given selectively: once, few, many, or a class where the clone is expanded.

CDR3nt	CDR3aa	j_gene	d_gene	abundance	v_gene
TGTGCCAGCAGCCCTCTGGACAGGTTTGGGGCCAACGTCCTGACTTTC	CASSPLDRFGANVLTF	TRBJ2-6	TRBD1	NA	TRBV5-4
TGTGCCAGCAGCGCCTCAGGGGCAGATGAAAAACTGTTTTTT	CASSASGADEKLFF	TRBJ1-4	NA	NA	TRBV2
TGTGCCAGCAGCTTAGCGAGCCCTTTCAGGCGGGGGGCTCGGACCGGGGAGCTGTTTTTT	CASSLASPFRRGARTGELFF	TRBJ2-2	TRBD2	once	TRBV7-2
TGCGCCAGCAGTGAGTTCGAATCCTACGAGCAGTACTTC	CASSEFESYEQYF	TRBJ2-7	NA	NA	TRBV10-2
TGTGCCAGCAGCTTAGTAGGAGGGGGTGGTGGTCAGCCCCAGCATTTT	CASSLVGGGGGQPQHF	TRBJ1-5	NA	NA	TRBV7-9
TGTGCCAGCAGCTCGATGGCGGGGGAAGAGACCCAGTACTTC	CASSSMAGEETQYF	TRBJ2-5	TRBD2	once	TRBV11-1
TGTGCCAGCAGTACTAGCGGGCTCTACGAGCAGTACTTC	CASSTSGLYEQYF	TRBJ2-7	TRBD2	NA	TRBV9
TGCGCCAGCAGCTTGGTAGGGACGGAACTGTTTTTT	CASSLVGTELFF	TRBJ1-4	NA	NA	TRBV5-1
TGTGCCAGCAGCTTAGTTGGCAGGGACACCGGGGAGCTGTTTTTT	CASSLVGRDTGELFF	TRBJ2-2	NA	once	TRBV7-3
TGTGCCAGCAAAGGGACAGGGGGCAATCAGCCCCAGCATTTT	CASKGTGGNQPQHF	TRBJ1-5	TRBD1	few	TRBV11-3
TGTGCCAGCAGCTTCTGGGACGGATACTCTGGAAACACCATATATTTT	CASSFWDGYSGNTIYF	TRBJ1-3	NA	NA	TRBV5-4
TGTGCCAGCGCGAGCGGGGGGGCCGCAGATACGCAGTATTTT	CASASGGAADTQYF	TRBJ2-3	TRBD2	NA	TRBV2
TGCAGTGCTCGCGACTTCGACGAGCAGTACTTC	CSARDFDEQYF	TRBJ2-7	NA	NA	TRBV20-1
TGTGCCAGCAGCCCACGGGGCAGAGGCAATCAGCCCCAGCATTTT	CASSPRGRGNQPQHF	TRBJ1-5	NA	NA	TRBV7-2
TGTGCCAGCAGCTACAGGGGGCACCCCCCGGATACGCAGTATTTT	CASSYRGHPPDTQYF	TRBJ2-3	TRBD1	NA	TRBV11-2
TGTGCCAGCGGCCACGGGCGGGACAGGGGGCATCAGCCCCAGCATTTT	CASGHGRDRGHQPQHF	TRBJ1-5	TRBD1	NA	TRBV7-8
TGTGCCAGCAGCAAGGACAGAAACACTGAAGCTTTCTTT	CASSKDRNTEAFF	TRBJ1-1	NA	NA	TRBV7-7
TGCGCCAGCAGTAGCGGGGGGGTACTTGATGAGCAGTTCTTC	CASSSGGVLDEQFF	TRBJ2-1	TRBD2	once	TRBV5-1
TGCGCCAGCAGCCGTGACAAAGCCACTGAAGCTTTCTTT	CASSRDKATEAFF	TRBJ1-1	NA	few	TRBV5-1
TGTGCCAGCAGCTTAGCTTCGTATCGGGAGCTGTTTTTT	CASSLASYRELFF	TRBJ2-2	NA	once	TRBV7-9
TGTGCCAGCAGCTTTGGGTGGGACACTGAAGCTTTCTTT	CASSFGWDTEAFF	TRBJ1-1	NA	NA	TRBV5-4
TGTGCCAGCTCACCACGACAGACCGGGGAGCTGTTTTTT	CASSPRQTGELFF	TRBJ2-2	NA	NA	TRBV18
TGTGCCAGTAGCAAACGCGGGACAGGGATAAATCAGCCCCAGCATTTT	CASSKRGTGINQPQHF	TRBJ1-5	TRBD1	NA	TRBV19
TGTGCCAGCAGCTTAGGTCTGGGGCCCACCTACGAGCAGTACTTC	CASSLGLGPTYEQYF	TRBJ2-7	NA	NA	TRBV7-2
TGCGCCAGCAGTGTCGGGGGGTCTGGACCAGATACGCAGTATTTT	CASSVGGSGPDTQYF	TRBJ2-3	TRBD2	NA	TRBV10-1
TGCGCCAGCAGCTTGCCGACTGGCAGGGGTTTAACTGAAGCTTTCTTT	CASSLPTGRGLTEAFF	TRBJ1-1	NA	NA	TRBV5-1